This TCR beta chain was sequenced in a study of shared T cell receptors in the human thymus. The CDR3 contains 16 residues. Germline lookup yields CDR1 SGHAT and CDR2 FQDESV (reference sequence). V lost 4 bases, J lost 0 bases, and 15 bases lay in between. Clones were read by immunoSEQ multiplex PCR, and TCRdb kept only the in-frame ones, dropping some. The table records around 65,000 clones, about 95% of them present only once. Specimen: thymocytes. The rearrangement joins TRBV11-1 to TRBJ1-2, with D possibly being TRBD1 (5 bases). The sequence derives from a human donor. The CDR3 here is CASSWSGQSANYGYTF. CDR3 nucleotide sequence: TGTGCCAGCAGCTGGTCGGGGCAGTCGGCTAACTATGGCTACACCTTC. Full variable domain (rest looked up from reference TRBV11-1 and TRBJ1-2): EAEVAQSPRYKITEKSQAVAFWCDPISGHATLYWYRQILGQGPELLVQFQDESVVDDSQLPKDRFSAERLKGVDSTLKIQPAELGDSAMYLCASSWSGQSANYGYTFGSGTRLTVV.